The text below deals with one TCR beta chain. The antigen is undetermined. Some clones are missing from TCRdb's copy, which holds only in-frame ones; the method was immunoSEQ multiplex PCR. This table holds approximately 350,000 clones, roughly 70% found once. This sample is drawn from a study of shared clonotypes between healthy human individuals. Study outcomes and limitations: It was the few donors that limited the genetic and exposure-history diversity represented. Clonotypes not shared had lower generation probabilities than those common to all four donors.

The germline V gene encodes CDR1 SGHTA and CDR2 FQGNSA. Trimming pared 3 bases from V and 4 bases from J, leaving 7 bases between. The CDR3 is made up of 13 amino acids. This TCR derives from a man between 25 and 39 years old in good health. The specimen sequenced was memory CD4+ T cells sorted from blood. As for subset: CD45RA-negative fraction. The chain couples TRBV7-2 to TRBJ1-5; D ambiguous. The CDR3 bases are TGTGCCAGCAGCTTTCGAGAGAATCAGCCCCAGCATTTT. It specifies CASSFRENQPQHF.